The 21 T cell receptor beta chains below were found in one sample sequenced in a study of cytomegalovirus exposure and HLA in healthy donors. PCR was performed using 60 Vbeta and 13 Jbeta primers. Sequenced by immunoSEQ multiplex PCR; TCRdb stores in-frame clones only, minus some. In the table there are about 170,000 clones, approximately 78% of which are singletons. The sample comprised PBMCs. These receptors were taken from a young woman in good health and CMV-seronegative.

The chain links TRBV6-1 to TRBJ2-5; 9 bases fit TRBD2. Trimming at V came to 3 bases and at J to 4 bases, leaving 6 bases not matched to a gene. This CDR3 region has 15 residues. Germline CDR1 and CDR2: MNHNS and SASEGT. The CDR3 protein is CASSEKAGGRETQYF. CDR3 in DNA: TGTGCCAGCAGTGAGAAGGCGGGAGGGAGAGAGACCCAGTACTTC.

The chain combines TRBV5-1 with TRBJ2-3; 10 nucleotides match TRBD1. V trimming: 1 base; J trimming: 5 bases; junction bases outside the gene matches: 13. The CDR3 has 18 amino acids. Per the germline V gene, CDR1 is SGHRS and CDR2 is YFSETQ. This CDR3 reads CASSLLGTGDRVGDTQYF. The DNA for the CDR3 is TGCGCCAGCAGCTTGTTGGGGACAGGGGATCGGGTAGGAGATACGCAGTATTTT.

V usage is TRBV29-1 and J usage is TRBJ2-2; 7 bases line up with TRBD1. The CDR3 covers 13 residues. J was trimmed by 6 bases and V by 4 bases; bases with no gene match: 5. The germline V gene has CDR1 SQVTM and CDR2 ANQGSEA. CDR3 sequence: CSVVKGASGELFF. The CDR3 nucleotides read TGCAGCGTTGTCAAGGGGGCCTCCGGGGAGCTGTTTTTT.

This clone was seen a single time. V is TRBV9 and J is TRBJ2-3, with TRBD2 matching 8 bases. The V gene's germline CDR1 is SGDLS and CDR2 YYNGEE. This CDR3 is built from 17 residues. Losses at the gene ends were 7 bases for V and 3 bases for J; bases not matched to a gene: 16. CDR3 in DNA: TGTGCCAGCGGCCCCGTCGGCAGGGGACTAGTAACAGATACGCAGTATTTT. It encodes CASGPVGRGLVTDTQYF.

The gene calls are TRBV7-8 and TRBJ2-7; D is possibly TRBD2 (7 bases). Germline V lookup: CDR1 SGHVS, CDR2 FQNEAQ. This CDR3 comprises 14 residues. Trimming removed 2 bases at V and 6 bases at J, with 14 bases between. The CDR3 sequence is CASSLSRGLGEQYF. CDR3 bases: TGTGCCAGCAGCTTATCGCGGGGGCTGGGCGAGCAGTACTTC.

The rearrangement uses TRBV4-3 and TRBJ1-4; D is ambiguous. The CDR3 covers 13 residues. Germline values: CDR1 LGHNA, CDR2 YSLEER. Trimming removed 0 bases from V and 7 bases from J, with 6 bases in between. CDR3 sequence (DNA): TGCGCCAGCAGCCAAGATCTCGGTGAAAAACTGTTTTTT. Its protein is CASSQDLGEKLFF.

The table lists this clone with a count of one. The chain has TRBV27 and TRBJ2-4, with D uncertain. V lost 6 bases and J 0 bases, leaving 6 bases between the germline ends. Looked up from germline, CDR1 is MNHEY and CDR2 is SMNVEV (reference sequence). The CDR3 covers 13 residues. The CDR3 nucleotides are TGTGCCAGCAGGGGCCTAGCCAAAAACATTCAGTACTTC. Protein product: CASRGLAKNIQYF.

The chain recombines TRBV2 with TRBJ2-7, with 7 bases fitting TRBD1. The CDR3 covers 15 residues. V shed 6 bases, J shed 2 bases, and the junction held 10 bases outside the gene matches. CDR1 is SNHLY and CDR2 is FYNNEI in the germline V gene. The CDR3 DNA sequence: TGTGCCAGCAGGCCCGGCAGGGGGTTGACCTACGAGCAGTACTTC. Amino acid sequence: CASRPGRGLTYEQYF.

This clone has more than one count but fewer than ten. This chain joins TRBV6-1 and TRBJ1-2; D is perhaps TRBD1 (6 bases). CDR1 is MNHNS, CDR2 SASEGT, per germline. The CDR3 consists of 15 residues. Trimming pared 2 bases from V and 2 bases from J, leaving 12 bases between. The CDR3 is CASSEPGGGNYGYTF. The CDR3, as DNA: TGTGCCAGCAGTGAACCGGGGGGCGGGAACTATGGCTACACCTTC.

This clone is a singleton in its sample. The rearrangement joins TRBV27 to TRBJ2-3, with 9 bases matching TRBD2. Germline CDR1 is MNHEY and CDR2 is SMNVEV (reference sequence). The CDR3 runs to 18 residues. Trimming took 4 bases from V and 2 from J; bases not matched to a gene: 13. The CDR3 region is CASSSGAGGSRLTDTQYF. The CDR3 DNA reads TGTGCCAGCAGTTCTGGCGCGGGAGGGTCCCGTCTCACAGATACGCAGTATTTT.

The chain is built from TRBV11-2 and TRBJ1-5; 8 bases fit TRBD1. The CDR3 is made up of 19 amino acids. With 0 bases clipped from V and 1 base from J, the junction kept 11 bases outside the gene matches. Germline-derived CDR1 and CDR2 are SGHAT and FQNNGV. For the CDR3, the DNA is TGTGCCAGCAGCTTAGATGCCAGGCCAGGGGGCGCGAGCAATCAGCCCCAGCATTTT. Its translation: CASSLDARPGGASNQPQHF.

The rearrangement joins TRBV18 to TRBJ2-7, with no clear D. The germline V and J ends were trimmed by 5 bases and 5 bases, with 16 bases remaining between them. This CDR3 spans 14 amino acids. Germline assignment: CDR1 KGHSH and CDR2 LQKENI. The chain's CDR3 is CASSSKTARNEQYF. In DNA, the CDR3 is TGTGCCAGCTCATCAAAGACGGCGCGGAACGAGCAGTACTTC.

The CDR3: CASRESAGTGTYEQYF. The CDR3 DNA follows: TGTGCCAGTAGGGAGTCTGCGGGGACAGGGACCTACGAGCAGTACTTC. V and J are TRBV19 and TRBJ2-7, with 9 bases fitting TRBD1. Germline-derived CDR1 and CDR2 are LNHDA and SQIVND (reference sequence). CDR3 length equals 16 residues. V lost 6 bases to trimming and J lost 2 bases; unmatched junction nucleotides: 11.

The rearrangement links TRBV28 to TRBJ2-7, with 7 bases identical to TRBD1. The J segment lost 6 bases and the V segment lost 2 bases, leaving 13 bases of the junction unmatched. The germline gives CDR1 MDHEN, CDR2 SYDVKM. The CDR3 contains 16 residues. In nucleotides, the CDR3 is TGTGCCAGCAGTTTAGTATACACAGGGGATTACTCCGAGCAGTACTTC. Protein sequence: CASSLVYTGDYSEQYF.

The chain couples TRBV11-2 to TRBJ1-3; 10 bases are shared with TRBD1. The CDR3 covers 12 residues. V lost 11 bases to trimming and J lost 2 bases; unmatched junction nucleotides: 0. From germline, CDR1 is SGHAT and CDR2 FQNNGV. CDR3 sequence: CAGQGAGNTIYF. The CDR3 DNA follows: TGTGCCGGACAGGGGGCTGGAAACACCATATATTTT.

In this sample, this clone turned up once. This chain links TRBV7-2 with TRBJ2-7; 7 nucleotides agree with TRBD2. CDR1 and CDR2 from the germline V gene are SGHTA and FQGNSA. The length of the CDR3 is 14 residues. Germline trimming cut 6 bases from V and 0 bases from J; bases unmatched to any gene: 5. The CDR3 DNA is TGTGCCAGCAGTGGAACTAGCGTCTCCTACGAGCAGTACTTC. This encodes CASSGTSVSYEQYF.

The genes are TRBV5-5 and TRBJ2-4, with D possibly matching TRBD1 (6 bases). The germline V gene has CDR1 SGHKS and CDR2 YYEKEE (reference sequence). The CDR3 runs 14 residues. V was shortened by 3 bases and J by 1 base, with 8 bases between the two germline ends. The CDR3 region is CASSSTGAKNIQYF. CDR3 bases: TGTGCCAGCAGCTCCACAGGGGCCAAAAACATTCAGTACTTC.

This clone was counted a single time. The CDR3 loop is CASSKPDRIYEQYF. CDR3 bases: TGTGCCAGCTCTAAACCGGACAGAATCTACGAGCAGTACTTC. The chain has TRBV27 and TRBJ2-7; D is possibly TRBD1 (6 bases). CDR3 length: 14 residues. Trimming took off 8 bases at V and 3 bases at J, with 17 bases between the two ends. Germline V gene sequence: CDR1 MNHEY, CDR2 SMNVEV (reference sequence).

This rearrangement joins TRBV13 to TRBJ2-5, with D possibly TRBD1 on 6 matching bases. The end of the DNA fits TRBJ2-7 better, so the J call may be wrong. The CDR3 consists of 15 residues. Germline V gives CDR1 PRHDT, CDR2 FYEKMQ (reference sequence). CDR3 bases: TGTGCCAGCAGCTTAGAACAGGGAAAGTCCTACGAGCAGTACTTC. Protein sequence: CASSLEQGKSYEQYF.

This chain joins TRBV7-2 and TRBJ2-2; 14 positions match TRBD2. CDR3 length: 16 amino acids. CDR1 and CDR2 (germline): SGHTA, FQGNSA. The junction had 8 bases not matched to a gene; V was cut back by 5 bases and J by 9 bases. In DNA form, the CDR3 reads TGTGCCAGCAGCCTGGGGACTAGCGGGAGTTACCGGGAGCTGTTTTTT. Residues: CASSLGTSGSYRELFF.

The rearrangement joins TRBV7-9 to TRBJ1-1; TRBD1 matches at 8 bases. The V segment lost 5 bases and the J segment 1 base; nucleotides outside the gene matches: 9. The CDR3 covers 16 residues. Germline V gene data show CDR1 as SEHNR and CDR2 as FQNEAQ (reference sequence). The CDR3 loop reads CASSPSGQGPNTEAFF. The CDR3 region has the DNA TGTGCCAGCAGCCCCAGTGGACAGGGACCGAACACTGAAGCTTTCTTT.